Following are 21 T cell receptor beta chains from one sample sequenced in a study of cytomegalovirus exposure and HLA in healthy donors. 60 Vbeta and 13 Jbeta primers were used in PCR. Method: immunoSEQ multiplex PCR; TCRdb's copy keeps in-frame clones and lacks some. Seen here are 100,000 to 150,000 clones, 60% to 80% observed once, and the top ten hold approximately 7.2%. Sequencing used PBMCs. Every receptor here comes from a male donor in good health and CMV-seronegative.

The V gene is TRBV5-1, the J gene TRBJ2-2; 8 bases match TRBD1. The CDR3 has 14 amino acids. The trim removed 4 bases at V and 4 bases at J, leaving 3 bases unmatched. CDR1 is SGHRS, CDR2 YFSETQ, per germline. The CDR3 sequence: CASSPDRATGELFF. DNA of the CDR3: TGCGCCAGCAGCCCGGACAGGGCCACCGGGGAGCTGTTTTTT. The whole variable domain, filled in from reference TRBV5-1 and TRBJ2-2, reads KAGVTQTPRYLIKTRGQQVTLSCSPISGHRSVSWYQQTPGQGLQFLFEYFSETQRNKGNFPGRFSGRQFSNSRSEMNVSTLELGDSALYLCASSPDRATGELFFGEGSRLTVL.

The V gene is TRBV29-1, the J gene TRBJ2-1, with a weak D call TRBD1 (6 bases). The CDR3 loop spans 15 amino acids. V gave up 2 bases and J gave up 0 bases, with 11 bases separating them. CDR1 SQVTM and CDR2 ANQGSEA come from the germline V gene. The CDR3 loop is CSVELGAGSYNEQFF. In DNA, the CDR3 is TGCAGCGTTGAATTGGGGGCGGGCTCCTACAATGAGCAGTTCTTC.

The genes are TRBV5-4 and TRBJ2-7, with 10 bases identical to TRBD1. V was pared by 3 bases and J by 3 bases, with 6 bases of the junction left unmatched. In germline, CDR1 is SGHNT, CDR2 YYREEE (reference sequence). The CDR3 sequence is 15 residues long. CDR3: CASSSTGTGDYEQYF. CDR3 DNA sequence: TGTGCCAGCAGCTCTACCGGGACAGGGGACTACGAGCAGTACTTC.

The gene calls are TRBV30 and TRBJ1-2; no clear D gene. CDR1 and CDR2 (germline): GTSNPN, SVGIG (reference sequence). The CDR3 extends over 12 amino acids. Trimming cost V 1 base and J 0 bases, with 3 bases left between them. CDR3 sequence (DNA): TGTGCCTGGAGTGACACTAACTATGGCTACACCTTC. Protein product: CAWSDTNYGYTF.

This chain links TRBV5-1 with TRBJ2-7; a possible D gene is TRBD1 (6 bases). Trimming took 0 bases from V and 5 from J, leaving 15 bases between them. This CDR3 has 15 residues. CDR1 and CDR2 (germline): SGHRS, YFSETQ. The CDR3 sequence is CASSLDGGPLDEQYF. The CDR3, as DNA: TGCGCCAGCAGCTTGGATGGGGGCCCCCTAGACGAGCAGTACTTC. The full variable domain, its missing parts supplied by reference TRBV5-1 and TRBJ2-7, is KAGVTQTPRYLIKTRGQQVTLSCSPISGHRSVSWYQQTPGQGLQFLFEYFSETQRNKGNFPGRFSGRQFSNSRSEMNVSTLELGDSALYLCASSLDGGPLDEQYFGPGTRLTVT.

The rearrangement joins TRBV5-1 to TRBJ2-3; possible D gene TRBD2, 6 bases. CDR1 is SGHRS and CDR2 is YFSETQ in the germline V gene. Trimming pared 4 bases from V and 2 bases from J, leaving 17 bases between. This CDR3 contains 16 residues. The chain's CDR3 is CASSPRSGGATDTQYF. The CDR3 DNA is TGCGCCAGCAGCCCCAGGAGCGGAGGGGCCACAGATACGCAGTATTTT. The full variable domain, completed using reference TRBV5-1 and TRBJ2-3, is KAGVTQTPRYLIKTRGQQVTLSCSPISGHRSVSWYQQTPGQGLQFLFEYFSETQRNKGNFPGRFSGRQFSNSRSEMNVSTLELGDSALYLCASSPRSGGATDTQYFGPGTRLTVL.

The chain uses TRBV28 and TRBJ1-2; D is possibly TRBD1 (6 bases). V shed 7 bases and J shed 2 bases, with 11 bases lying between them. Germline V gives CDR1 MDHEN, CDR2 SYDVKM. This CDR3 has 13 amino acids. This CDR3 reads CASTGQSNYGYTF. The CDR3 DNA is TGTGCCAGCACCGGACAGAGCAACTATGGCTACACCTTC.

The chain links TRBV6-1 to TRBJ1-1; TRBD1 matches 10 bases. The CDR3 covers 16 residues. CDR1 and CDR2 from the germline V gene are MNHNS and SASEGT. Trimming at V came to 2 bases and at J to 7 bases, leaving 10 bases not matched to a gene. The CDR3 loop is CASSERGGTGASEAFF. The DNA of the CDR3 is TGTGCCAGCAGTGAAAGGGGCGGGACAGGGGCTAGTGAAGCTTTCTTT.

The chain uses TRBV27 and TRBJ1-3, with D unclear. Germline CDR1 and CDR2: MNHEY and SMNVEV (reference sequence). This CDR3 comprises 16 residues. With 5 bases removed from V and 0 bases from J, the gap between germline ends came to 14 bases. The CDR3 DNA reads as TGTGCCAGCAGTCTCACACGACACGGCTCTGGAAACACCATATATTTT. It encodes CASSLTRHGSGNTIYF.

Written as DNA, the CDR3 is TGTGCCAGTAGTATTCTCCCGACAGGGAATCAGCCCCAGCATTTT. Translating gives CASSILPTGNQPQHF. The J gene is TRBJ1-5, the V gene TRBV19; 7 bases are a match to TRBD1. This CDR3 region has 15 residues. The V and J ends lost 3 bases and 4 bases, in that order; junction bases with no gene match: 6. CDR1 is LNHDA, CDR2 SQIVND, per germline (reference sequence). The complete variable domain, with remaining parts taken from reference TRBV19 and TRBJ1-5, reads DGGITQSPKYLFRKEGQNVTLSCEQNLNHDAMYWYRQDPGQGLRLIYYSQIVNDFQKGDIAEGYSVSREKKESFPLTVTSAQKNPTAFYLCASSILPTGNQPQHFGDGTRLSIL.

The chain recombines TRBV30 with TRBJ1-3, with a possible D match to TRBD1 (5 bases). V was trimmed by 7 bases and J by 1 base, leaving 8 bases between them. Germline assignment: CDR1 GTSNPN and CDR2 SVGIG (reference sequence). There are 12 residues in the CDR3. The CDR3 DNA reads TGTGCCTCCAGGGTTTCTGGAAACACCATATATTTT. Encoded protein: CASRVSGNTIYF.

The chain has TRBV5-4 and TRBJ2-3, with D hard to call. Germline values: CDR1 SGHNT, CDR2 YYREEE (reference sequence). The CDR3 has 13 amino acids. Trimming shortened V by 4 bases and J by 4 bases, and 10 bases separated the two germline ends. DNA for the CDR3: TGTGCCAGCAGCCATCCCGAGGCAGATACGCAGTATTTT. Its protein product is CASSHPEADTQYF.

This clone was seen only a few times. This chain links TRBV5-1 with TRBJ1-1; 7 positions match TRBD1. Per germline, CDR1 SGHRS and CDR2 YFSETQ. The J segment lost 3 bases and the V segment lost 1 base, leaving 3 bases of the junction unmatched. The CDR3 totals 14 residues. The CDR3 bases are TGCGCCAGCAGCTTGAGGCAGGGGGACACTGAAGCTTTCTTT. It codes for CASSLRQGDTEAFF.

The V and J genes are TRBV5-4 and TRBJ1-2; 9 bases are shared with TRBD1. The CDR3 contains 15 residues. CDR1 and CDR2 from the germline V gene are SGHNT and YYREEE (reference sequence). Trimming cost V 5 bases and J 2 bases; bases outside gene matches: 7. CDR3 bases: TGTGCCAGCAGACCTCGGACAGGGGAAAACTATGGCTACACCTTC. It is translated as CASRPRTGENYGYTF. The full variable domain, completed using reference TRBV5-4 and TRBJ1-2, is ETGVTQSPTHLIKTRGQQVTLRCSSQSGHNTVSWYQQALGQGPQFIFQYYREEENGRGNFPPRFSGLQFPNYSSELNVNALELDDSALYLCASRPRTGENYGYTFGSGTRLTVV.

DNA for the CDR3: TGTGCCAGCAGCCATCCGCGGGACCCGCAGGTATCTTTCTTT. It translates to CASSHPRDPQVSFF. The V call is TRBV4-2, the J call TRBJ1-1, with a possible D match to TRBD1 (5 bases). The CDR3 has 14 amino acids. Germline CDR1 LGHNA, CDR2 YNFKEQ. The germline V and J ends were trimmed by 3 bases and 12 bases, with 20 bases remaining between them.

The rearrangement joins TRBV18 to TRBJ2-5; the D is unclear. Deletions cut 1 base from V and 1 base from J, with 13 bases between. This CDR3 is built from 16 residues. Germline V CDR1 and CDR2: KGHSH, LQKENI. Here the CDR3 reads CASSPLVTDLQETQYF. Written as DNA, the CDR3 is TGTGCCAGCTCACCACTGGTAACAGACCTCCAAGAGACCCAGTACTTC. The whole variable domain, remainder taken from reference TRBV18 and TRBJ2-5, is NAGVMQNPRHLVRRRGQEARLRCSPMKGHSHVYWYRQLPEEGLKFMVYLQKENIIDESGMPKERFSAEFPKEGPSILRIQQVVRGDSAAYFCASSPLVTDLQETQYFGPGTRLLVL.

This chain links TRBV27 with TRBJ2-1; 11 nucleotides line up with TRBD2. The CDR3 contains 18 residues. Germline V CDR1 and CDR2: MNHEY, SMNVEV (reference sequence). Germline trimming cut 1 base from V and 2 bases from J; bases unmatched to any gene: 7. CDR3 residues: CASSLYQTSGSAYNEQFF. The CDR3 region has the DNA TGTGCCAGCAGTTTATATCAAACTAGCGGGAGCGCCTACAATGAGCAGTTCTTC.

The chain employs TRBV7-3 and TRBJ2-3, with D possibly being TRBD1 (5 bases). Per the germline V gene, CDR1 is SGHTA and CDR2 is FQGTGA. V was trimmed by 8 bases and J by 6 bases, leaving 9 bases between them. This CDR3 contains 11 residues. CDR3 coding DNA: TGTGCCAGCGGGGCCGGGGATACGCAGTATTTT. Amino acid sequence: CASGAGDTQYF.

A single count supports this clone. The chain employs TRBV18 and TRBJ1-2, with D unresolved. Germline V lookup: CDR1 KGHSH, CDR2 LQKENI. This CDR3 contains 15 residues. Trimming left V 0 bases short and J 4 bases short, with 12 bases between. The CDR3 loop is CASSPPDGPFYGYTF. For the CDR3, the DNA is TGTGCCAGCTCACCACCGGATGGGCCTTTCTATGGCTACACCTTC.

V usage is TRBV30 and J usage is TRBJ2-7; the D gene is possibly TRBD2 (5 bases). V shed 0 bases and J shed 0 bases, with 12 bases lying between them. Germline loops: CDR1 GTSNPN, CDR2 SVGIG (reference sequence). The CDR3 sequence is 15 residues long. The CDR3: CAWSVGGVPSYEQYF. The CDR3 bases are TGTGCCTGGAGTGTCGGAGGCGTACCCTCCTACGAGCAGTACTTC. The complete variable domain, with remaining parts taken from reference TRBV30 and TRBJ2-7, reads SQTIHQWPATLVQPVGSPLSLECTVEGTSNPNLYWYRQAAGRGLQLLFYSVGIGQISSEVPQNLSASRPQDRQFILSSKKLLLSDSGFYLCAWSVGGVPSYEQYFGPGTRLTVT.

J is TRBJ2-1 and V is TRBV2; 13 bases match TRBD2. Per germline, CDR1 SNHLY and CDR2 FYNNEI. This CDR3 region has 15 residues. Germline trimming cut 6 bases from V and 6 bases from J; bases unmatched to any gene: 5. CDR3 sequence: CASRELAGGGNEQFF. CDR3 DNA sequence: TGTGCCAGCAGAGAACTAGCGGGGGGGGGCAATGAGCAGTTCTTC.